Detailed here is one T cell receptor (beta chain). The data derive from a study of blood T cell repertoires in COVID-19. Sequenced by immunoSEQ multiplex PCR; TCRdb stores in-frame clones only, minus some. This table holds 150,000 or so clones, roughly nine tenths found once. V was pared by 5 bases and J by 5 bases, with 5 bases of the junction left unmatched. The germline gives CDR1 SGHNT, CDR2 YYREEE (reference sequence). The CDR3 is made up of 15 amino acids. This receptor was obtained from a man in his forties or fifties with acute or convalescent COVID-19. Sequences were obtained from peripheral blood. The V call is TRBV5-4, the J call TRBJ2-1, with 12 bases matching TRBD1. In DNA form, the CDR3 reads TGTGCCAGCAGGTCTGGGACAGGGGGCCACAATGAGCAGTTCTTC. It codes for CASRSGTGGHNEQFF.